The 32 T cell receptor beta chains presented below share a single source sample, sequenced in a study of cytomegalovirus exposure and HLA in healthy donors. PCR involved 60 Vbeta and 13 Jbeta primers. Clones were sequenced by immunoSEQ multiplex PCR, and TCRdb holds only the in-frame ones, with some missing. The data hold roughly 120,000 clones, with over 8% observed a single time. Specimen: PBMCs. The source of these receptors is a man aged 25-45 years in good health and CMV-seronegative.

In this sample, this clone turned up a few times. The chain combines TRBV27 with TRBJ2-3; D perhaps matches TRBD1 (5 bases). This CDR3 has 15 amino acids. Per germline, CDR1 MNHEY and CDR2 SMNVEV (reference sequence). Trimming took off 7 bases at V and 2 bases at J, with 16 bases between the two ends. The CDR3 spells CASTLKGASTDTQYF. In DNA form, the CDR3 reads TGTGCCAGCACCTTGAAAGGGGCATCCACAGATACGCAGTATTTT.

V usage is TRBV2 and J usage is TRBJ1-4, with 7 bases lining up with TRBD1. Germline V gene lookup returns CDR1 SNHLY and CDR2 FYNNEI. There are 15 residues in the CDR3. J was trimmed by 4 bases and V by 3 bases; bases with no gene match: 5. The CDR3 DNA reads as TGTGCCAGCAGTGATCCCGGACAGGTTAATGAAAAACTGTTTTTT. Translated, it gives CASSDPGQVNEKLFF.

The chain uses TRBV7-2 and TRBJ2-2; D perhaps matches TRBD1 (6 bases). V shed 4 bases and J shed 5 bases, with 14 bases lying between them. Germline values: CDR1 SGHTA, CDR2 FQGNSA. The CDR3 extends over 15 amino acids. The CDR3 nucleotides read TGTGCCAGCAGCTATATGGGCAGGGGTACCGGGGAGCTGTTTTTT. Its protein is CASSYMGRGTGELFF.

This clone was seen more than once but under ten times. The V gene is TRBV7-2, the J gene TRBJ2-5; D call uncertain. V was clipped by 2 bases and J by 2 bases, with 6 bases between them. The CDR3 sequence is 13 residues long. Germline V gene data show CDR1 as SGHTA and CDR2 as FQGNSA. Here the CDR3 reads CASSLLTQETQYF. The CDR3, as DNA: TGTGCCAGCAGCTTACTAACTCAAGAGACCCAGTACTTC.

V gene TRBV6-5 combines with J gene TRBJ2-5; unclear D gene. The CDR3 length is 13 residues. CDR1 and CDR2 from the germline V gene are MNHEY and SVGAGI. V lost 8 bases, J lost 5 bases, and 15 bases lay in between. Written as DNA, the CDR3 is TGTGCCAGCCGCTACCAGGCAAGCGAGACCCAGTACTTC. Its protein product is CASRYQASETQYF.

DNA of the CDR3: TGTGCCAGCAGCCTACCCTACAATGAGCAGTTCTTC. This gives the protein CASSLPYNEQFF. The chain joins TRBV7-8 to TRBJ2-1; unclear D gene. The V gene's germline CDR1 is SGHVS and CDR2 FQNEAQ. Trimming shortened V by 5 bases and J by 2 bases, and 4 bases separated the two germline ends. There are 12 residues in the CDR3. Together with reference TRBV7-8 and TRBJ2-1, the CDR3 gives the full variable domain: GAGVSQSPRYKVAKRGQDVALRCDPISGHVSLFWYQQALGQGPEFLTYFQNEAQLDKSGLPSDRFFAERPEGSVSTLKIQRTQQEDSAVYLCASSLPYNEQFFGPGTRLTVL.

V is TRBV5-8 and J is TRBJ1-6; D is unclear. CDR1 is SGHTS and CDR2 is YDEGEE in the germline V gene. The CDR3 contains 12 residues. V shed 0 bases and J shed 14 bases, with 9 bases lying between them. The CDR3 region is CASSLGALALHF. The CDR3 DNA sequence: TGTGCCAGCAGCTTGGGGGCTCTGGCCCTCCACTTT. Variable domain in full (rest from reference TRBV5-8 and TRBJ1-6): EAGVTQSPTHLIKTRGQQATLRCSPISGHTSVYWYQQALGLGLQFLLWYDEGEERNRGNFPPRFSGRQFPNYSSELNVNALELEDSALYLCASSLGALALHFGNGTRLTVT.

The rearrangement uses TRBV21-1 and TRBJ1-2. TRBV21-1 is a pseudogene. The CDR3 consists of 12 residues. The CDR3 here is CASSIESYGYTF. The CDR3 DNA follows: TGTGCCAGCAGCATAGAGAGCTATGGCTACACCTTC.

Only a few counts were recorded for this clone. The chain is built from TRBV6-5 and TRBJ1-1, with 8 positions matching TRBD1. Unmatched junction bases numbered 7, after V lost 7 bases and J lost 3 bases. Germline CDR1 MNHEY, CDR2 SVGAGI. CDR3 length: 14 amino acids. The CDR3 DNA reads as TGTGCCAGCACCCCAGGGGGCGCAGACACTGAAGCTTTCTTT. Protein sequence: CASTPGGADTEAFF.

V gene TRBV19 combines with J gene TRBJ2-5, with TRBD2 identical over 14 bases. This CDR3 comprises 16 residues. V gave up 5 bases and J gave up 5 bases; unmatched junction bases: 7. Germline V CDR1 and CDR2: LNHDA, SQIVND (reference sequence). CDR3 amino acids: CASSGLAGGRWETQYF. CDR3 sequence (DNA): TGTGCCAGTAGTGGACTAGCGGGGGGCAGATGGGAGACCCAGTACTTC.

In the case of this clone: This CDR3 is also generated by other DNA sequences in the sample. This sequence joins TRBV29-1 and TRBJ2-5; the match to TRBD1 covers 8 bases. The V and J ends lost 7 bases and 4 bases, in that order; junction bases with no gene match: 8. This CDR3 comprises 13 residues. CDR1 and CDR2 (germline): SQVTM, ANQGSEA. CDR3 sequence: CSAGTGRSETQYF. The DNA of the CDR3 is TGCAGCGCCGGGACAGGCAGGTCAGAGACCCAGTACTTC. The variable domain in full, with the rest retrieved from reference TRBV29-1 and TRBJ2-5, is SAVISQKPSRDICQRGTSLTIQCQVDSQVTMMFWYRQQPGQSLTLIATANQGSEATYESGFVIDKFPISRPNLTFSTLTVSNMSPEDSSIYLCSAGTGRSETQYFGPGTRLLVL.

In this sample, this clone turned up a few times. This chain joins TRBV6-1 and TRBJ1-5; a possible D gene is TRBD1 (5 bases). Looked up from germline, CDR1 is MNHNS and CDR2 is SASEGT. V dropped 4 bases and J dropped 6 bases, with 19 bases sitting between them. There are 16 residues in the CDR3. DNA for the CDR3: TGTGCCAGCAGTGGCCCATGGGGCAGCATCGGTCAGCCCCAGCATTTT. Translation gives CASSGPWGSIGQPQHF.

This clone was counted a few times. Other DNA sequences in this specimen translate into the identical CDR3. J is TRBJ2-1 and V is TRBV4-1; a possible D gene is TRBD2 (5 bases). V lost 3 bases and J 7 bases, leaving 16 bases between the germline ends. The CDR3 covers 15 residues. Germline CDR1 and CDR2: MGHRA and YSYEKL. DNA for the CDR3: TGCGCCAGCAGCCAGACTATTACCGGGGAGAATGAGCAGTTCTTC. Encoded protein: CASSQTITGENEQFF.

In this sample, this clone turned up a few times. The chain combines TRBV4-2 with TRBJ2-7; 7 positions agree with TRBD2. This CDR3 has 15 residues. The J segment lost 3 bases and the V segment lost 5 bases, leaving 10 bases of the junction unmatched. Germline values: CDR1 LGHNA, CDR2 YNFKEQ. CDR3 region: CASSYQASGNYEQYF. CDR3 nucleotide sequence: TGTGCCAGCAGCTACCAGGCTAGCGGAAACTACGAGCAGTACTTC.

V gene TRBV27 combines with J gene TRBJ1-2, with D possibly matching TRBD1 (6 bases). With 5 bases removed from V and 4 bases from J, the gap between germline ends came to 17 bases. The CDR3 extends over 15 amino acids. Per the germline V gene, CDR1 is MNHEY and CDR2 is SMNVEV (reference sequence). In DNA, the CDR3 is TGTGCCAGCAGTCCAAGGACAGATCCTTTCTATGGCTACACCTTC. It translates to CASSPRTDPFYGYTF.

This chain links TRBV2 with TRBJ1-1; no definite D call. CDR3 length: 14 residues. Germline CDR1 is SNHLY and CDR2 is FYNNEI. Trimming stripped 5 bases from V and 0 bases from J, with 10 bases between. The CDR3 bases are TGTGCCAGCAGTCGAGGAGGACTGAACACTGAAGCTTTCTTT. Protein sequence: CASSRGGLNTEAFF.

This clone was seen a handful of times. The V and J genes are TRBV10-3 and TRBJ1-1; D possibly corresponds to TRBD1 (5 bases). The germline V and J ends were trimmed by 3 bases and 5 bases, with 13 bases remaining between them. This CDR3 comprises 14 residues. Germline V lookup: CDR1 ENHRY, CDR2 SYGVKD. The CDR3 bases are TGTGCCATCAGTGACATCGCGGGGGTGACTGAAGCTTTCTTT. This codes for CAISDIAGVTEAFF.

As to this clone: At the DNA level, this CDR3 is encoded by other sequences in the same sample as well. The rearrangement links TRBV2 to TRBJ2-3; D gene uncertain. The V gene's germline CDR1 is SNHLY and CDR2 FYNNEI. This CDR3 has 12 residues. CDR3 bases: TGTGCAAGGCGGCGGAATACAGATACGCAGTATTTT. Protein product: CARRRNTDTQYF.

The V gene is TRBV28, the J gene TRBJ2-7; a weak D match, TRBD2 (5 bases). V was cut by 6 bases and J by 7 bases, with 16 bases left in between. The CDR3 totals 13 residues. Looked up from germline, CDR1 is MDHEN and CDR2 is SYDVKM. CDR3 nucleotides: TGTGCCAGCAGCATGACGGGCCGCGGGGAGCAGTACTTC. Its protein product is CASSMTGRGEQYF.

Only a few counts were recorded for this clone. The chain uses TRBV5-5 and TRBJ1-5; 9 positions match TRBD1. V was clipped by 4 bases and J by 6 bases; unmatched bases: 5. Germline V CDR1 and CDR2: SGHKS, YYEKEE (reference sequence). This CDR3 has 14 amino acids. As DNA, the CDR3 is TGTGCCAGCAGCCTAGGGACAGGGATTCAGCCCCAGCATTTT. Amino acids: CASSLGTGIQPQHF. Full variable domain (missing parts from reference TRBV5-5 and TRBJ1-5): DAGVTQSPTHLIKTRGQQVTLRCSPISGHKSVSWYQQVLGQGPQFIFQYYEKEERGRGNFPDRFSARQFPNYSSELNVNALLLGDSALYLCASSLGTGIQPQHFGDGTRLSIL.

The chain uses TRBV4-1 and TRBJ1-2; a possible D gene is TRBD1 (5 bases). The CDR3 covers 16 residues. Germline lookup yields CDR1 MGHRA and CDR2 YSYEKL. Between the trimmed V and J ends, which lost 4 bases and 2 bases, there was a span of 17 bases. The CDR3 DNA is TGCGCCAGCAGCCGCCAGACCACAGGCACCAACTATGGCTACACCTTC. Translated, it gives CASSRQTTGTNYGYTF.

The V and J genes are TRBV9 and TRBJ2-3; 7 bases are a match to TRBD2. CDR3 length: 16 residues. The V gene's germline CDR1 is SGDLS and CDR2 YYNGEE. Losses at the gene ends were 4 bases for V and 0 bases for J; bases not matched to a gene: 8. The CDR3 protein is CASSLGGGTSTDTQYF. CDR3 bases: TGTGCCAGCAGCCTCGGGGGAGGGACTAGCACAGATACGCAGTATTTT.

CDR3 nucleotides: TGCGCCAGCAACCTGACAGGGGACGCCTACGAGCAGTACTTC. This codes for CASNLTGDAYEQYF. V usage is TRBV10-1 and J usage is TRBJ2-7, with 8 bases fitting TRBD1. The CDR3 has 14 amino acids. The J segment lost 2 bases and the V segment lost 7 bases, leaving 7 bases of the junction unmatched. Germline V gives CDR1 WNHNN, CDR2 SYGVQD (reference sequence).

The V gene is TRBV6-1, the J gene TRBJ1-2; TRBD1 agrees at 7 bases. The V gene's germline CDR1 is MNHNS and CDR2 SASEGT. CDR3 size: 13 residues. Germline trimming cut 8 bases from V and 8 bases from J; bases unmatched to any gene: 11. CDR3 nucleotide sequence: TGTGCCAGCGGGAGACAGGGCGTAGGAGGCTACACCTTC. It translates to CASGRQGVGGYTF.

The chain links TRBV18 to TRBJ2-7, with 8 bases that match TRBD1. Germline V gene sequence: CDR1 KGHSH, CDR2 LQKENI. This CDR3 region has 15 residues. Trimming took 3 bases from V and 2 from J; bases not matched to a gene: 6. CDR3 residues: CASSPSTGGTYEQYF. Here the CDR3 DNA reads TGTGCCAGCTCACCGTCAACAGGGGGTACCTACGAGCAGTACTTC.

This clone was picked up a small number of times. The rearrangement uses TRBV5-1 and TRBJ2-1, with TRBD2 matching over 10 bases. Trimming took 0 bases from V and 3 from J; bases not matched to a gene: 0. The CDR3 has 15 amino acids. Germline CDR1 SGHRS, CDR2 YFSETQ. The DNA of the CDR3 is TGCGCCAGCAGCTTGGCTAGCGGGAGCTACAATGAGCAGTTCTTC. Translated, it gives CASSLASGSYNEQFF.

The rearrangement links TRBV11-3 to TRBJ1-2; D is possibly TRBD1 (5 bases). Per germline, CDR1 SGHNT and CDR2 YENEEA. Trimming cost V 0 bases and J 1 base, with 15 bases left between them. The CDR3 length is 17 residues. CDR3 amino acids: CASSLDTGGRNNYGYTF. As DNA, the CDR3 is TGTGCCAGCAGCTTAGATACGGGGGGGAGAAATAACTATGGCTACACCTTC.

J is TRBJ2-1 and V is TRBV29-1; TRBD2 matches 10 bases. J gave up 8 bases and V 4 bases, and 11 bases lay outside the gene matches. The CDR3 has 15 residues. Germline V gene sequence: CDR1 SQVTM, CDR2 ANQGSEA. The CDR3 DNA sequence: TGCAGCGTTGGAGCCCTAGCGGGAGTTGGTGATGAGCAGTTCTTC. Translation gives CSVGALAGVGDEQFF.

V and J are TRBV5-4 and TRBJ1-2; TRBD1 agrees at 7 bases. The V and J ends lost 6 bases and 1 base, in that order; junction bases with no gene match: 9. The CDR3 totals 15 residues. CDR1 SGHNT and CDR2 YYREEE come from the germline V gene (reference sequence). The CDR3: CASTIQGVFNYGYTF. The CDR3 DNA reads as TGTGCCAGCACCATTCAGGGGGTCTTTAACTATGGCTACACCTTC.

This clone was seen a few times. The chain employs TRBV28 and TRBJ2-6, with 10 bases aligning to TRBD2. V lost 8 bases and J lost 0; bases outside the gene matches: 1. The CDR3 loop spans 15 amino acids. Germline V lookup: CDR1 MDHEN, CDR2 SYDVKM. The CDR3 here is CASGLAVSGANVLTF. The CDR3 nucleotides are TGTGCCAGCGGACTAGCGGTCTCTGGGGCCAACGTCCTGACTTTC.

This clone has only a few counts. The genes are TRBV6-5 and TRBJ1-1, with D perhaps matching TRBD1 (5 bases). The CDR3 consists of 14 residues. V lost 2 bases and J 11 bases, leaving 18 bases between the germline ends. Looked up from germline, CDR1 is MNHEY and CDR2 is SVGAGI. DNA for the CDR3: TGTGCCAGCAGTTACCACAGGAGCCCCGGAATGGCTTTCTTT. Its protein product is CASSYHRSPGMAFF.

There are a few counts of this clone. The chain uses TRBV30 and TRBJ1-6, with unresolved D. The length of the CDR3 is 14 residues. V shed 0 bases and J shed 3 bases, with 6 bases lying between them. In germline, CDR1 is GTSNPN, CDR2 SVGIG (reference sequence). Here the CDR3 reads CAWSVGNYNSPLHF. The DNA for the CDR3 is TGTGCCTGGAGTGTTGGCAACTATAATTCACCCCTCCACTTT.